The T cell receptor (beta chain) under discussion was sequenced for a study of T cells in Graves' hyperthyroidism and ophthalmopathy. Absent ophthalmopathy progression within 18 months defined stable Graves' hyperthyroidism. Note on this clonotype: Its antigen is unknown. This may arise from a read error, as a much more abundant clone is one base away.

Study outcomes and limitations: Progression to ophthalmopathy was predicted a median of approximately 6.4 months early. Most expanded thyroid clonotypes above 0.001 recurred in blood. A model of 13 V-J features distinguished ophthalmopathy from stable hyperthyroidism.

What was amplified from RNA transcripts were TCR beta CDR3 regions. HTBI primers were used for first-round RT-PCR of the TCR CDR3. TCRdb recomputed calls from the multiplex PCR reads with MiXCR, one row per CDR3 protein. The data hold about 98,000 distinct CDR3 sequences, with 35% to 45% observed a single time. The CDR3 runs to 15 residues. From germline, CDR1 is MDHEN and CDR2 SYDVKM. This receptor was obtained from a woman aged 25-40 years with Graves' hyperthyroidism. Sequenced input: peripheral blood or thyroid tissue (not recorded which). This chain links TRBV28 with TRBJ2-5; 8 bases fit TRBD1. The CDR3 DNA is TGTGCCGGCAGCCAACCTATCGGGGACAGGCGGACCCAGTACTTC. This encodes CAGSQPIGDRRTQYF.